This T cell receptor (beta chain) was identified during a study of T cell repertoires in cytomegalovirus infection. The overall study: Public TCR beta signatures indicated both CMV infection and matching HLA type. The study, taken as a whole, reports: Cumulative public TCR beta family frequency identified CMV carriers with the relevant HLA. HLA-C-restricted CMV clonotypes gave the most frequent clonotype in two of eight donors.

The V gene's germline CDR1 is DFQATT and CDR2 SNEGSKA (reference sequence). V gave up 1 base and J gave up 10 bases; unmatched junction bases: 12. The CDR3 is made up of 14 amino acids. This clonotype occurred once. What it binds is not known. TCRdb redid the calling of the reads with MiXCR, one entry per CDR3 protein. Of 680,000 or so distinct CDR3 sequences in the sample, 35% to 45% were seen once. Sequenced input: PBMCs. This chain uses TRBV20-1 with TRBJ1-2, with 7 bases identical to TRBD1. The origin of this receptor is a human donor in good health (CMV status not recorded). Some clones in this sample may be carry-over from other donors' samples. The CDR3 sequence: CSARVLQGSSYYTF. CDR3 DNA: TGCAGTGCTAGAGTGTTACAGGGGAGTAGTTACTACACCTTC.